The sequence of this T cell receptor (beta chain) was determined in a study of cytomegalovirus exposure and HLA in healthy donors. The PCR had 60 Vbeta and 13 Jbeta primers. Generated by immunoSEQ multiplex PCR, the TCRdb table keeps only in-frame clones and is missing some. In the table there are approximately 120,000 clones, about two thirds of which are singletons. Germline V gene lookup returns CDR1 SEHNR and CDR2 FQNEAQ (reference sequence). Trimming took 1 base from V and 4 from J; bases not matched to a gene: 4. The CDR3 extends over 16 amino acids. This sequence joins TRBV7-9 and TRBJ2-2; 9 bases align to TRBD1. The receptor was derived from a woman between 70 and 85 years old in good health and CMV-seropositive. Sequenced input: PBMCs. The CDR3 region is CASSLVGTGSTGELFF. DNA for the CDR3: TGTGCCAGCAGCTTAGTGGGGACAGGGAGCACCGGGGAGCTGTTTTTT. The variable domain in full, with the rest retrieved from reference TRBV7-9 and TRBJ2-2, is DTGVSQNPRHKITKRGQNVTFRCDPISEHNRLYWYRQTLGQGPEFLTYFQNEAQLEKSRLLSDRFSAERPKGSFSTLEIQRTEQGDSAMYLCASSLVGTGSTGELFFGEGSRLTVL.